The 9 T cell receptor beta chains below all came from one sample that was sequenced in a study of cytomegalovirus exposure and HLA in healthy donors (dated by TCRdb to about 2017). The library relied on the immunoSEQ multiplex PCR assay. For the multiplex PCR, a mixture combining 60 forward primers for TCR Vbeta segments and 13 reverse primers for TCR Jbeta segments was used. The clones in this table, taken by TCRdb from immuneACCESS, are in-frame only. Not every clone is retained; where verified, under half of the shortfall comes from an unresolved V gene, and the cause of the rest is unknown. Across this sample there are roughly 160,000 clones, with approximately 88% seen only once. Under 0.4% of the sample comes from the top ten. Sequencing used PBMCs. The receptor set was obtained from a boy younger than 10 in good health and CMV-seronegative.

This chain links TRBV2 with TRBJ1-6; D not certain. With 2 bases removed from V and 10 bases from J, the gap between germline ends came to 9 bases. Germline lookup yields CDR1 SNHLY and CDR2 FYNNEI. The CDR3 has 13 amino acids. The DNA of the CDR3 is TGTGCCAGCAGTGAAATTCCAGGATCACCCCTCCACTTT. This encodes CASSEIPGSPLHF.

This chain uses TRBV28 with TRBJ2-6; D gene uncertain. This CDR3 region has 13 residues. Germline CDR1 is MDHEN and CDR2 is SYDVKM. The V gene lost 8 bases and the J gene lost 3 bases, with 8 bases spanning the gap. The CDR3 sequence is CASGPFGANVLTF. The CDR3 nucleotides read TGTGCCAGCGGCCCTTTTGGGGCCAACGTCCTGACTTTC.

The V and J genes are TRBV19 and TRBJ1-5; D call uncertain. In germline, CDR1 is LNHDA, CDR2 SQIVND (reference sequence). The ends were cut back, 1 base at V and 2 bases at J, with 9 bases in the middle. This CDR3 comprises 15 residues. The CDR3 region is CASSIGFGGNQPQHF. The CDR3 bases are TGTGCCAGTAGTATAGGTTTCGGGGGCAATCAGCCCCAGCATTTT.

The chain combines TRBV7-6 with TRBJ2-7; D is unresolved. Germline lookup yields CDR1 SGHVS and CDR2 FNYEAQ. With 5 bases removed from V and 3 bases from J, the gap between germline ends came to 8 bases. The CDR3 runs 12 residues. The CDR3 DNA sequence: TGTGCCAGCAGCCCAAACTTCTACGAGCAGTACTTC. It translates to CASSPNFYEQYF.

This chain links TRBV5-1 with TRBJ2-5, with D maybe TRBD1 (5 bases). This CDR3 has 15 amino acids. V lost 4 bases to trimming and J lost 5 bases, with 18 bases between them. Germline lookup yields CDR1 SGHRS and CDR2 YFSETQ. DNA for the CDR3: TGCGCCAGCAGCCGGACACCCCCGAGCAGGGAGACCCAGTACTTC. Translated, it gives CASSRTPPSRETQYF.

The chain combines TRBV7-6 with TRBJ2-5, with 7 bases matching TRBD2. Trimming took 5 bases from V and 5 from J; bases not matched to a gene: 8. The germline V gene has CDR1 SGHVS and CDR2 FNYEAQ. CDR3 length equals 14 residues. CDR3 nucleotides: TGTGCCAGCAGCCAACTATTACTAGCGGAGACCCAGTACTTC. It yields the protein CASSQLLLAETQYF.

This chain uses TRBV18 with TRBJ1-5; D possibly corresponds to TRBD1 (5 bases). This CDR3 spans 16 amino acids. Trimming left V 4 bases short and J 1 base short, with 14 bases between. The germline gives CDR1 KGHSH, CDR2 LQKENI. The CDR3 nucleotides are TGTGCCAGCTCACAGGGGCTGACGTCGAGCAATCAGCCCCAGCATTTT. It specifies CASSQGLTSSNQPQHF.

The chain carries TRBV11-2 and TRBJ2-1; 7 nucleotides line up with TRBD2. V was clipped by 1 base and J by 4 bases; unmatched bases: 4. Germline V gene sequence: CDR1 SGHAT, CDR2 FQNNGV. The CDR3 spans 15 residues. This chain's CDR3 is CASSLALADYNEQFF. CDR3 in DNA: TGTGCCAGCAGCTTAGCGCTAGCGGATTACAATGAGCAGTTCTTC.

The chain couples TRBV5-1 to TRBJ2-2, with 7 positions matching TRBD1. CDR3 length: 15 residues. Germline loops: CDR1 SGHRS, CDR2 YFSETQ. Trimming at V came to 4 bases and at J to 2 bases, leaving 5 bases not matched to a gene. CDR3 coding DNA: TGCGCCAGCAGCCATCGACAGGGAAACACCGGGGAGCTGTTTTTT. This encodes CASSHRQGNTGELFF.